The rows below give T cell receptor beta chains drawn from one sample of a study of T cells after yellow fever vaccination. TCRdb processed the 5' RACE reads anew with MiXCR; each CDR3 protein has one entry. This table has about 430,000 distinct CDR3 sequences, about 17% appearing once. This specimen consisted of PBMCs, obtained before the yellow fever booster vaccination. The receptor source for this set is a man in his late teens or twenties who received the YFV17D yellow fever vaccine. Both conserved end residues are part of each CDR3. The order of the fields is D gene, J gene, clone size, V gene, CDR3 DNA, CDR3 protein. D genes are given only for firm matches. A clone size is listed for some rows: how often the clone was seen (once, few, many), or a class if it is expanded.

TRBD1 TRBJ2-1 . TRBV5-1 TGCGCCAGCCTGGGGACAGGGAACAATGAGCAGTTCTTC CASLGTGNNEQFF
. TRBJ1-5 . TRBV5-5 TGTGCCAGCAGCCGCGAATTGGCTCTAGGGCAGCCCCAGCATTTT CASSRELALGQPQHF
. TRBJ2-5 many TRBV11-2 TGTGCCAGCAGCTTAGGAAGGCAGATCGGGACCCAGTACTTC CASSLGRQIGTQYF
. TRBJ2-7 few TRBV4-3 TGCGCCAGCAGCCAACTTGGAAGCTACGAGCAGTACTTC CASSQLGSYEQYF
. TRBJ2-3 . TRBV29-1 TGCAGCGCTGAGGACAGTACAGATACGCAGTATTTT CSAEDSTDTQYF
. TRBJ2-5 . TRBV21-1 TGTGCCAGCAGCAATATTAGTACGGCGCCAAGGAAAGAGACCCAGTACTTC CASSNISTAPRKETQYF
TRBD2 TRBJ2-3 few TRBV20-1 TGCAGTGCAGACGGGACTAGCGGGGACCACAGCACAGATACGCAGTATTTT CSADGTSGDHSTDTQYF
TRBD2 TRBJ2-2 . TRBV20-1 TGCAGTGCTAGAACCGGGACTAGCGTCGTCGGGGAGCTGTTTTTT CSARTGTSVVGELFF
TRBD1 TRBJ2-1 . TRBV5-4 TGTGCCAGCAGAAATCCCCGGGACAGTTACAATGAGCAGTTCTTC CASRNPRDSYNEQFF
. TRBJ1-5 . TRBV9 TGTGCCAGCAGCGGGGGAAAACAGCCCCAGCATTTT CASSGGKQPQHF
TRBD2 TRBJ2-5 . TRBV2 TGTGCCAGCATCCCGACTAGCGGGGGCCAGACCCAGTACTTC CASIPTSGGQTQYF
. TRBJ2-2 . TRBV9 TGTGCCAGCAGCAACCGGAACACCGGGGAGCTGTTTTTT CASSNRNTGELFF
TRBD1 TRBJ2-5 . TRBV11-2 TGTGCCAGCAGCTTACTCAGGGGGCAAGAGACCCAGTACTTC CASSLLRGQETQYF
. TRBJ2-2 . TRBV5-1 TGCGCCAGCAGCTTGGTTACAGACGGGGAGCTGTTTTTT CASSLVTDGELFF
. TRBJ1-6 . TRBV20-1 TGCAGTGCCTTGACAGCAAATTCACCCCTCCACTTT CSALTANSPLHF
TRBD2 TRBJ2-1 . TRBV9 TGTGCCAGCAGCGCCAAAGGACTAGCGGTTTACAATGAGCAGTTCTTC CASSAKGLAVYNEQFF
. TRBJ2-1 . TRBV19 TGTGCCAGTATGGTCCAGAGCTCCTACAATGAGCAGTTCTTC CASMVQSSYNEQFF
TRBD1 TRBJ2-7 few TRBV27 TGTGCCAGCCGGTTCCAGGGGGCGCACGAGCAGTACTTC CASRFQGAHEQYF